This T cell receptor gamma chain was sequenced for a study of γδ T cells in repeated Plasmodium falciparum infection. Across the whole study: Over around 580 days, donors received four mosquito-bite P. falciparum NF54 infections. Sampling occurred at baseline, pre-infection for selected infections, and 21 days post-infection. Malian samples came from no-transmission periods or across acute febrile malaria episodes.

Each sorted gammadelta sample had TRG and TRD chains sequenced. TCRdb fed the multiplex PCR reads into CATT to redo clone calling. This table has around 27,000 gamma-chain clones, approximately 1.4% appearing once. Germline V gene data show CDR1 as VTNTFY and CDR2 as YDVSTARD (reference sequence). CDR3 size: 15 residues. Trimming took 1 base from V and 7 from J; bases not matched to a gene: 13. This clone was seen ten or more times. Bulk repertoires came from Vgamma9/Vdelta2+ or Vdelta2-negative gammadelta T cells flow-sorted from PBMC. Material: gamma-delta T cells from blood. The V gene is TRGV3, the J gene TRGJ1 or TRGJ2. The origin of this receptor is a pool of human donors (malaria-infected and uninfected, not separated). This CDR3 reads CATWDSLPVGYKKLF. CDR3 coding DNA: TGTGCCACCTGGGACAGCCTCCCGGTGGGATATAAGAAACTCTTT.